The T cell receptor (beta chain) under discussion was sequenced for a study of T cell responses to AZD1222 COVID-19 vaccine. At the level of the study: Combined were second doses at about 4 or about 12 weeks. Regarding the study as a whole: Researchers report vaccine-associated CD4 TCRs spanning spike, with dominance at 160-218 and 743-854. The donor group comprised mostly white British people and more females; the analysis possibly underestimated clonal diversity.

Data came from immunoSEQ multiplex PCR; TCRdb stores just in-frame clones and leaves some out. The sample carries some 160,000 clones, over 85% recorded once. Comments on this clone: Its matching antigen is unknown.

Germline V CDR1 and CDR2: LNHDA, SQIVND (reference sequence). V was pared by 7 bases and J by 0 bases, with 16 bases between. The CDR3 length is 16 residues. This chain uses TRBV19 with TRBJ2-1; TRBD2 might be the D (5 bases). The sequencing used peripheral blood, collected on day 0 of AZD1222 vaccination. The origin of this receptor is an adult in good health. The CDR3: CASIDRGSSSYNEQFF. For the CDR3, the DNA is TGTGCCAGTATCGATCGCGGGTCTAGCTCCTACAATGAGCAGTTCTTC.